These 16 T cell receptor beta chains came from one sample sequenced in a study of T cell responses to AZD1222 COVID-19 vaccine. Libraries were prepared by immunoSEQ multiplex PCR; TCRdb keeps only in-frame clonotypes and omits some of them. The sample gives about 98,000 clones, roughly 84% of which show up once; about a sixth is in the top ten. The starting material was peripheral blood, obtained on day 0 of AZD1222 vaccination. Receptors originate from an adult in good health.

CDR3: CASTGTGGLVTEAFF. CDR3 nucleotides: TGTGCCAGCACGGGAACAGGGGGTTTGGTCACTGAAGCTTTCTTT. V is TRBV28 and J is TRBJ1-1, with 8 bases matching TRBD1. The CDR3 loop spans 15 amino acids. Germline CDR1 and CDR2: MDHEN and SYDVKM. The V segment lost 7 bases and the J segment 4 bases; nucleotides outside the gene matches: 11.

V is TRBV4-1 and J is TRBJ2-6; D remains unclear. V lost 4 bases and J 0 bases, leaving 13 bases between the germline ends. The CDR3 sequence is 17 residues long. The germline V gene has CDR1 MGHRA and CDR2 YSYEKL. The CDR3 sequence is CASSPRTPYSGANVLTF. The CDR3 coding sequence is TGCGCCAGCAGCCCTAGGACCCCTTACTCTGGGGCCAACGTCCTGACTTTC.

The chain has TRBV5-5 and TRBJ2-6; D not certain. Trimming took off 1 base at V and 4 bases at J, with 9 bases between the two ends. CDR1 is SGHKS and CDR2 is YYEKEE in the germline V gene (reference sequence). CDR3 length equals 15 residues. CDR3: CASSLWERGANVLTF. CDR3 in DNA: TGTGCCAGCAGCTTGTGGGAAAGGGGGGCCAACGTCCTGACTTTC.

The chain has TRBV3-1 (or the pseudogene TRBV3-2) and TRBJ1-1; D is unresolved. Trimming shortened V by 4 bases and J by 11 bases, and 14 bases separated the two germline ends. This CDR3 region has 12 residues. Per germline, CDR1 LGHDT and CDR2 YNNKEL (reference sequence). The CDR3 DNA is TGTGCCAGCAGCCCAGGACGGGAAAAGGCTTTCTTT. It specifies CASSPGREKAFF.

The chain recombines TRBV27 with TRBJ2-7, with no clear D. Germline V CDR1 and CDR2: MNHEY, SMNVEV (reference sequence). Trimming took 5 bases from V and 4 from J, leaving 12 bases between them. The CDR3 has 13 amino acids. The CDR3 spells CASSLKSGYEQYF. In nucleotides, the CDR3 is TGTGCCAGCAGTCTCAAATCCGGGTACGAGCAGTACTTC.

The chain is built from TRBV28 and TRBJ2-7; D tentatively fits TRBD1 or TRBD2 (5 bases each). The CDR3 is 16 amino acids. CDR1 is MDHEN, CDR2 SYDVKM, per germline. V was trimmed by 2 bases and J by 6 bases, leaving 20 bases between them. In nucleotides, the CDR3 is TGTGCCAGCAGTTTAATCGCTGGGGCGGGTCCCTTCGAGCAGTACTTC. Translating gives CASSLIAGAGPFEQYF.

The CDR3 reads CASSVDLTNTEAFF. The CDR3 nucleotides read TGTGCCAGCTCCGTGGACTTAACGAACACTGAAGCTTTCTTT. V and J are TRBV18 and TRBJ1-1, with no clear D. The germline V gene has CDR1 KGHSH and CDR2 LQKENI. V was clipped by 6 bases and J by 1 base, with 12 bases between them. The CDR3 extends over 14 amino acids.

The J gene is TRBJ2-3, the V gene TRBV29-1, with no clear D. The V end lost 1 base, the J end lost 2 bases, and 7 bases lay between the germline ends. Germline values: CDR1 SQVTM, CDR2 ANQGSEA. The CDR3 loop spans 13 amino acids. DNA for the CDR3: TGCAGCGTTGAAGGACGGACCACAGATACGCAGTATTTT. This gives the protein CSVEGRTTDTQYF.

The V and J genes are TRBV6-4 and TRBJ1-4; D uncertain. Germline CDR1 MRHNA, CDR2 SNTAGT. The V end was cut by 6 bases, the J end by 3 bases, with 17 bases between. The CDR3 length is 16 residues. The CDR3: CASRCAGKLANEKLFF. CDR3 DNA: TGTGCCAGCAGGTGTGCGGGGAAATTGGCTAATGAAAAACTGTTTTTT.

The J gene is TRBJ2-3, the V gene TRBV27; perhaps TRBD2 as D (5 bases). This CDR3 has 16 residues. Trimming stripped 5 bases from V and 0 bases from J, with 15 bases between. Germline-derived CDR1 and CDR2 are MNHEY and SMNVEV (reference sequence). In nucleotides, the CDR3 is TGTGCCAGCAGTCCCAGTCTAGCATCTAGCACAGATACGCAGTATTTT. Encoded protein: CASSPSLASSTDTQYF.

This sequence joins TRBV7-9 and TRBJ1-2; D perhaps matches TRBD1 (5 bases). CDR1 SEHNR and CDR2 FQNEAQ come from the germline V gene (reference sequence). V was shortened by 8 bases and J by 8 bases, with 15 bases between the two germline ends. This CDR3 is 12 amino acids long. For the CDR3, the DNA is TGTGCCAGCGGGGAGGACATAAGGGGCTACACCTTC. This codes for CASGEDIRGYTF.

In its sample, this clone was seen a few times. The CDR3 coding sequence is TGTGCCAGTATGTCGGGGTATCAGCCCCAGCATTTT. Translated, it gives CASMSGYQPQHF. The genes are TRBV19 and TRBJ1-5; no clear D. The germline V and J ends were trimmed by 7 bases and 5 bases, with 9 bases remaining between them. Germline V gene data show CDR1 as LNHDA and CDR2 as SQIVND (reference sequence). The CDR3 has 12 residues. The variable domain in full, with the rest retrieved from reference TRBV19 and TRBJ1-5, is DGGITQSPKYLFRKEGQNVTLSCEQNLNHDAMYWYRQDPGQGLRLIYYSQIVNDFQKGDIAEGYSVSREKKESFPLTVTSAQKNPTAFYLCASMSGYQPQHFGDGTRLSIL.

This clone was seen a few times. The J gene is TRBJ1-2, the V gene TRBV7-9; 11 bases are a match to TRBD1. The ends lost 4 bases at V and 6 bases at J; junction bases unmatched: 7. The CDR3 is 15 residues long. Per germline, CDR1 SEHNR and CDR2 FQNEAQ (reference sequence). CDR3 in DNA: TGTGCCAGCAGCTCCGGACAGGGGGCAGGGAATGGCTACACCTTC. Encoded protein: CASSSGQGAGNGYTF.

The gene calls are TRBV20-1 and TRBJ2-1; 8 nucleotides match TRBD2. This CDR3 spans 11 amino acids. With 3 bases clipped from V and 11 bases from J, the junction kept 3 bases outside the gene matches. Per germline, CDR1 DFQATT and CDR2 SNEGSKA (reference sequence). CDR3 in amino acids: CSASNSGKQFF. CDR3 nucleotides: TGCAGTGCTAGTAATAGCGGGAAGCAGTTCTTC.

CDR3 region: CASSSQSGSGELFF. The CDR3 DNA reads TGTGCCAGCAGCTCCCAAAGCGGCTCCGGGGAGCTGTTTTTT. This chain connects TRBV7-8 to TRBJ2-2, with a possible D match to TRBD2 (5 bases). The germline V and J ends were trimmed by 4 bases and 6 bases, with 12 bases remaining between them. The CDR3 consists of 14 residues. The germline V gene has CDR1 SGHVS and CDR2 FQNEAQ. Combining the CDR3 with reference TRBV7-8 and TRBJ2-2 gives the whole variable domain GAGVSQSPRYKVAKRGQDVALRCDPISGHVSLFWYQQALGQGPEFLTYFQNEAQLDKSGLPSDRFFAERPEGSVSTLKIQRTQQEDSAVYLCASSSQSGSGELFFGEGSRLTVL.

Remarks on this clone: The same CDR3 arises from other DNA sequences in this sample as well. The chain uses TRBV19 and TRBJ1-6; tentatively, D is TRBD1 (5 bases). The V gene lost 4 bases and the J gene lost 10 bases, with 8 bases spanning the gap. The CDR3 has 12 amino acids. Germline V CDR1 and CDR2: LNHDA, SQIVND (reference sequence). The CDR3 coding sequence is TGTGCCAGTAGTAGCAGGGACTCACCCCTCCACTTT. Its translation: CASSSRDSPLHF.